The entry below gives a single TCR beta chain sequence along with its context. This clonotype was observed a handful of times. Its antigen specificity is not known. The input lacks base qualities; no much larger clone sits a single base away. The sample is drawn from a study of type 1 and type 2 diabetes patients (dated by TCRdb to between 2015 and 2016). In the study overall: Ten or so type 1 diabetes patients, four type 2 diabetes patients and roughly six nondiabetic controls were recruited in China to form the cohort. Across the study, CD4+ and CD8+ T cells were positively selected from PBMCs by means of CD4 or CD8 MicroBeads on MACS columns. A total of 15 million to 20 million paired-end reads were generated across the whole study. The study used high-throughput sequencing to profile TCRbeta repertoires and compare individuals with type 1 diabetes, type 2 diabetes and no diabetes. Type 2 diabetes patients were included as a disease comparison group for the type 1 diabetes patients. When roughly 20-cycle amplification was compared with roughly 24-cycle amplification, V gene usage looked similar, suggesting that primer efficiencies were similar and PCR bias was random. Paired-end sequencing of TCRbeta libraries was performed on Illumina HiSeq 2000 or MiSeq instruments.

The listed sequencing device is Illumina MiSeq. Genomic DNA from sorted T cell subsets served as template for TCRbeta CDR3 amplification. The TCRbeta CDR3 region was amplified by multiplex PCR using 30 forward and 13 reverse primers. PCR products were purified with AMPure XP beads, after which indices and adaptors were added in a second 25-cycle PCR. Before sequencing, the QIAquick Gel Extraction Kit was used to gel-purify the libraries. The authors' analysis ran thus. FLASH was used to merge the paired-end reads, and IgBLAST was used to align the reads to IMGT V, D and J germline references. Reads with below 70% alignment identity to germline references were discarded, and 9 million to 14 million reads were retained study-wide. CDR3 boundaries, reading frame and productivity were assigned following IMGT definitions. Highly-expanded clones were defined as clones at or above 1% of reads, and diversity was measured by normalized Shannon entropy. Unpaired two-tailed t-tests were used to test for differences in Shannon entropy between groups. Clones were called with MiXCR by TCRdb after fastp trimmed the public reads at Q25, and only in-frame beta chains were retained. Each entry merges the rows of one CDR3 protein and shows their most common DNA and genes. TCRdb, not the authors, supplied the V and J calls. This sample has some 250,000 distinct CDR3 sequences in its table, and approximately 45% of those were observed once. About 13% of the sample lies in the top ten.

All diabetic patients met standard classification criteria for type 1 or type 2 diabetes, with glucose and C-peptide assessed by WHO-recommended methods. Donors were excluded if they had other autoimmune diseases or infections within the previous four weeks. A roughly 9.8-milliliter sample of peripheral blood was drawn from every participant. PBMCs were isolated with LymphoPrep density separation. The study at large found these results: Only a limited number of T2D and control samples were sequenced, so some T1D-only HECs might also appear in more T2D or control samples. Type 2 diabetes patients had few highly-expanded CD4+ clones (median one), and those clones made up a median approximately 3.9% of reads. The study groups were not matched for age and gender, which could bias interpretation. High diversity was shown by type 2 diabetes repertoires, and the diversity was significantly greater than that of type 1 diabetes repertoires in both CD4+ and CD8+ T cells. Type 2 diabetes and control samples had highly correlated V and J gene usage patterns, with the correlation between samples averaging around 0.97.

The CDR3 holds 14 amino acids from the cysteine to the phenylalanine. Of all the DNA, just the CDR3 is kept, 42 bases in frame from base 1. Cut back by 6 bases and 2 bases, the V and J ends lie 13 bases apart. CDR1 and CDR2 were assigned from the germline V gene as ENHRY and SYGVKD. The clonotype originates from a man in his late teens or twenties with type 2 diabetes. Material: peripheral blood mononuclear cells (PBMCs). Recombination joined TRBV10-3 with TRBJ1-1; possibly the D gene is TRBD1, per 6 matching bases. The base sequence is TGTGCCATCAGGGGGAGACAGGAAAACACTGAAGCTTTCTTT. It translates to CAIRGRQENTEAFF.